The 10 T cell receptor beta chains given below trace back to one sample, sequenced in a study of T cell responses to AZD1222 COVID-19 vaccine. TCRdb keeps only in-frame clones here, not all; method: immunoSEQ multiplex PCR. The table lists 100,000 to 130,000 clones, around 91% of them singletons. Source: peripheral blood, taken on day 0 of AZD1222 vaccination. The receptors derive from an adult in good health.

The V gene is TRBV7-8, the J gene TRBJ2-1, with no clear D. V was trimmed by 8 bases and J by 10 bases, leaving 12 bases between them. CDR1 and CDR2 from the germline V gene are SGHVS and FQNEAQ. The CDR3 loop spans 11 amino acids. This CDR3 is CASAIAREQFF. In nucleotides, the CDR3 is TGTGCCAGCGCCATCGCAAGGGAGCAGTTCTTC.

This rearrangement joins TRBV19 to TRBJ1-1; D gene unclear. Between the trimmed V and J ends, which lost 7 bases and 1 base, there was a span of 4 bases. The V gene's germline CDR1 is LNHDA and CDR2 SQIVND (reference sequence). The CDR3 runs 11 residues. CDR3: CASKKNTEAFF. The DNA for the CDR3 is TGTGCCAGTAAGAAGAACACTGAAGCTTTCTTT.

The chain carries TRBV27 and TRBJ1-1; the D gene is possibly TRBD1 (6 bases). Trimming removed 4 bases from V and 1 base from J, with 13 bases in between. In germline, CDR1 is MNHEY, CDR2 SMNVEV (reference sequence). The CDR3 covers 15 residues. In nucleotides, the CDR3 is TGTGCCAGCAGTTCATACAGGGTGGAGAACACTGAAGCTTTCTTT. Its protein product is CASSSYRVENTEAFF.

The gene calls are TRBV7-6 and TRBJ2-2, with unresolved D. This CDR3 is 12 amino acids long. Between the trimmed V and J ends, which lost 5 bases and 5 bases, there was a span of 6 bases. Germline lookup yields CDR1 SGHVS and CDR2 FNYEAQ. The CDR3 coding sequence is TGTGCCAGCAGCCACCCAACCGGGGAGCTGTTTTTT. Translating it yields CASSHPTGELFF.

This rearrangement joins TRBV3-1 (or the pseudogene TRBV3-2) to TRBJ1-6, with 7 bases fitting TRBD1. Germline V lookup: CDR1 LGHDT, CDR2 YNNKEL (reference sequence). Trimming cost V 3 bases and J 10 bases; bases outside gene matches: 6. This CDR3 spans 14 amino acids. CDR3: CASSQTGSRSPLHF. DNA of the CDR3: TGTGCCAGCAGCCAGACAGGGAGTAGATCACCCCTCCACTTT.

J is TRBJ1-2 and V is TRBV15; weak D call: TRBD1 (5 bases). Germline CDR1 LNHNV, CDR2 YYDKDF (reference sequence). The CDR3 runs to 16 residues. V lost 0 bases and J 7 bases, leaving 18 bases between the germline ends. CDR3 in DNA: TGTGCCACCAGCAGAGAGGCCGGGACCGCCCTGGGTGGCTACACCTTC. This encodes CATSREAGTALGGYTF.

The chain combines TRBV10-1 with TRBJ1-1; 7 bases are shared with TRBD1. V shed 4 bases, J shed 1 base, and the junction held 3 bases outside the gene matches. CDR3 size: 14 residues. Germline assignment: CDR1 WNHNN and CDR2 SYGVQD (reference sequence). The CDR3 sequence is CASSGGTANTEAFF. CDR3 DNA: TGCGCCAGCAGTGGGGGGACAGCGAACACTGAAGCTTTCTTT.

The V gene is TRBV19, the J gene TRBJ2-7; D perhaps matches TRBD2 (6 bases). The CDR3 contains 12 residues. Germline loops: CDR1 LNHDA, CDR2 SQIVND (reference sequence). Trimming removed 3 bases at V and 3 bases at J, with 6 bases between. The CDR3 here is CASSMGGYEQYF. The DNA of the CDR3 is TGTGCCAGTAGTATGGGGGGCTACGAGCAGTACTTC.

This rearrangement joins TRBV7-2 to TRBJ1-1, with D uncertain. V lost 4 bases and J lost 1, with 10 bases in between. Germline-derived CDR1 and CDR2 are SGHTA and FQGNSA. The CDR3 contains 14 residues. The CDR3 region has the DNA TGTGCCAGCAGCTACCCGCGAGGGAACACTGAAGCTTTCTTT. Amino acid sequence: CASSYPRGNTEAFF.

The V call is TRBV5-6, the J call TRBJ2-7, with D tentatively TRBD2 (5 bases). The CDR3 consists of 12 residues. Trimming left V 1 base short and J 4 bases short, with 6 bases between. Looked up from germline, CDR1 is SGHDT and CDR2 is YYEEEE. As DNA, the CDR3 is TGTGCCAGCAGCTTGACGGGGTACGAGCAGTACTTC. Translation gives CASSLTGYEQYF.